This T cell receptor (beta chain) was documented in a study of blood T cell repertoires in COVID-19. Libraries were prepared by immunoSEQ multiplex PCR; TCRdb keeps only in-frame clonotypes and omits some of them. This table has around 400,000 clones, around 87% appearing once. CDR1 and CDR2 from the germline V gene are DFQATT and SNEGSKA (reference sequence). The CDR3 is 11 amino acids. Trimming stripped 4 bases from V and 9 bases from J, with 10 bases between. This clonotype originated in an older woman with COVID-19, enrolled during active disease. The specimen was peripheral blood. The genes are TRBV20-1 and TRBJ1-5; TRBD1 might be the D (6 bases). The CDR3 sequence is CSAIRGGPQHF. DNA for the CDR3: TGCAGTGCTATTAGGGGGGGGCCCCAGCATTTT.